Below are 27 T cell receptor beta chains sequenced from a single sample in a study of OX40 agonist ivuxolimab in advanced cancers. Profiling relied on immunoSEQ multiplex PCR, and the TCRdb table lists in-frame clones only, not all of them. Of over 80,000 clones in the sample, approximately 87% were seen once. The source material was CD4+ or CD8+ T cells sorted from blood, sampled in a trial of the OX40 agonist ivuxolimab. Receptor source: an adult with an advanced solid tumor such as melanoma, head and neck, liver or kidney cancer.

CDR3 sequence: CASSPGQSGELFF. Here the CDR3 DNA reads TGTGCCAGCAGCCCGGGACAGTCGGGGGAACTGTTTTTT. The V and J genes are TRBV4-2 and TRBJ1-4, with 7 bases that match TRBD1. The trim removed 4 bases at V and 12 bases at J, leaving 8 bases unmatched. Germline V lookup: CDR1 LGHNA, CDR2 YNFKEQ. The CDR3 length is 13 residues.

The genes are TRBV2 and TRBJ1-5; a possible D gene is TRBD1 (6 bases). V dropped 5 bases and J dropped 3 bases, with 8 bases sitting between them. The CDR3 covers 13 residues. Germline V gives CDR1 SNHLY, CDR2 FYNNEI. In DNA form, the CDR3 reads TGTGCCAGCAGTCCGGGGGCCAATCAGCCCCAGCATTTT. Protein product: CASSPGANQPQHF.

The rearrangement links TRBV9 to TRBJ2-1; 13 bases map to TRBD2. Germline CDR1 SGDLS, CDR2 YYNGEE. The CDR3 runs 17 residues. V shed 0 bases, J shed 0 bases, and the junction held 0 bases outside the gene matches. The CDR3 sequence: CASSVGTSGSSYNEQFF. For the CDR3, the DNA is TGTGCCAGCAGCGTAGGGACTAGCGGGAGCTCCTACAATGAGCAGTTCTTC.

The chain employs TRBV7-3 and TRBJ2-1; D possibly matches TRBD1 or TRBD2 (5 bases each). V was pared by 5 bases and J by 9 bases, with 8 bases between. The length of the CDR3 is 11 residues. Germline CDR1 reads SGHTA; CDR2 reads FQGTGA. The CDR3: CASSLGTEQFF. For the CDR3, the DNA is TGTGCCAGCAGCCTTGGGACTGAGCAGTTCTTC.

The rearrangement joins TRBV7-2 to TRBJ1-5, with a possible D match to TRBD1 (5 bases). V lost 2 bases and J lost 0, with 11 bases in between. This CDR3 is built from 16 residues. Germline loops: CDR1 SGHTA, CDR2 FQGNSA. The CDR3, as DNA: TGTGCCAGCAGCTTAAGAGGGGTCAATAGCAATCAGCCCCAGCATTTT. It codes for CASSLRGVNSNQPQHF.

This clone appeared once. The rearrangement links TRBV15 to TRBJ2-2, with D maybe TRBD2 (6 bases). The CDR3 covers 15 residues. The germline V and J ends were trimmed by 4 bases and 6 bases, with 15 bases remaining between them. Germline V CDR1 and CDR2: LNHNV, YYDKDF (reference sequence). The CDR3 DNA sequence: TGTGCCACCAGCATGAGACAGCGGAGGGCCGGGGAGCTGTTTTTT. Protein: CATSMRQRRAGELFF.

This chain links TRBV30 with TRBJ2-1; maybe TRBD2 (6 bases). Germline V gene sequence: CDR1 GTSNPN, CDR2 SVGIG (reference sequence). The ends were cut back, 5 bases at V and 4 bases at J, with 9 bases in the middle. The length of the CDR3 is 12 residues. CDR3 DNA: TGTGCCTGGGGGACTTCTTACAATGAGCAGTTCTTC. Translation gives CAWGTSYNEQFF.

The CDR3: CASSEYGGTYEQYF. The CDR3 DNA follows: TGTGCCAGCAGTGAATATGGGGGGACCTACGAGCAGTACTTC. The chain employs TRBV6-1 and TRBJ2-7; D is possibly TRBD2 (6 bases). Trimming left V 2 bases short and J 2 bases short, with 10 bases between. The germline CDR1 and CDR2 sequences are MNHNS and SASEGT. This CDR3 region has 14 residues.

The chain uses TRBV6-8 and TRBJ2-7; a weak D match, TRBD1 (6 bases). Trimming took 0 bases from V and 2 from J, leaving 11 bases between them. Germline V gene data show CDR1 as MNHGY and CDR2 as SAAAGT. The CDR3 totals 15 residues. CDR3 DNA sequence: TGTGCCAGCAGTTACTCACGGGACATCCCCTACGAGCAGTACTTC. Amino acids: CASSYSRDIPYEQYF.

The chain uses TRBV6-5 and TRBJ1-5; D is undetermined. With 5 bases removed from V and 4 bases from J, the gap between germline ends came to 9 bases. Looked up from germline, CDR1 is MNHEY and CDR2 is SVGAGI. The length of the CDR3 is 13 residues. DNA for the CDR3: TGTGCCAGCAGTAAGAAAGGGAATCAGCCCCAGCATTTT. As protein: CASSKKGNQPQHF.

The chain has TRBV7-9 and TRBJ1-1; tentatively, D is TRBD1 (6 bases). Germline V gene lookup returns CDR1 SEHNR and CDR2 FQNEAQ (reference sequence). V shed 11 bases and J shed 4 bases, with 14 bases lying between them. The CDR3 runs 12 residues. The CDR3 protein is CAGTGFVTEAFF. As DNA, the CDR3 is TGTGCCGGAACAGGGTTCGTCACTGAAGCTTTCTTT.

This sequence joins TRBV9 and TRBJ2-3; no clear D. This CDR3 comprises 15 residues. The germline gives CDR1 SGDLS, CDR2 YYNGEE. Trimming removed 1 base from V and 2 bases from J, with 11 bases in between. This CDR3 reads CASSVQPISTDTQYF. Written as DNA, the CDR3 is TGTGCCAGCAGCGTACAGCCAATATCCACAGATACGCAGTATTTT.

The J gene is TRBJ1-3, the V gene TRBV6-1; a weak D match, TRBD1 (6 bases). CDR3 length: 12 amino acids. Germline-derived CDR1 and CDR2 are MNHNS and SASEGT. Trimming left V 4 bases short and J 16 bases short, with 17 bases between. The CDR3 bases are TGTGCCAGCAGTGGACAGGTCCTTTCTCTTTATTTT. It is translated as CASSGQVLSLYF.

In this sample, this clone turned up a few times. This chain links TRBV7-9 with TRBJ2-2; D gene unclear. This CDR3 region has 14 residues. Trimming took off 1 base at V and 5 bases at J, with 8 bases between the two ends. CDR1 is SEHNR and CDR2 is FQNEAQ in the germline V gene (reference sequence). CDR3 DNA sequence: TGTGCCAGCAGCTTAGTCTACAGAACCGGGGAGCTGTTTTTT. Protein sequence: CASSLVYRTGELFF. Variable domain in full (rest from reference TRBV7-9 and TRBJ2-2): DTGVSQNPRHKITKRGQNVTFRCDPISEHNRLYWYRQTLGQGPEFLTYFQNEAQLEKSRLLSDRFSAERPKGSFSTLEIQRTEQGDSAMYLCASSLVYRTGELFFGEGSRLTVL.

This chain connects TRBV6-1 to TRBJ1-1; D gene ambiguous. The germline CDR1 and CDR2 sequences are MNHNS and SASEGT. This CDR3 is 14 amino acids long. The V gene lost 6 bases and the J gene lost 1 base, with 12 bases spanning the gap. The DNA of the CDR3 is TGTGCCAGCAGCTTGTGGCCGGAGAACACTGAAGCTTTCTTT. Its translation is CASSLWPENTEAFF.

The chain carries TRBV7-9 and TRBJ2-2; D is unclear. Germline loops: CDR1 SEHNR, CDR2 FQNEAQ (reference sequence). CDR3 length equals 13 residues. Trimming cost V 0 bases and J 7 bases, with 6 bases left between them. CDR3 region: CASSLAGRGELFF. The CDR3 coding sequence is TGTGCCAGCAGCTTAGCGGGCCGCGGGGAGCTGTTTTTT.

The chain has TRBV10-2 and TRBJ2-1; TRBD2 matches 7 bases. The CDR3 is made up of 15 amino acids. After removal of 7 bases from V and 7 bases from J, the junction contained 13 bases not matched to a gene. Germline CDR1 WSHSY, CDR2 SAAADI. The CDR3 DNA follows: TGCGCCAGCACTCTGACTAGCAGGTGGAGAAATGAGCAGTTCTTC. Protein: CASTLTSRWRNEQFF.

V usage is TRBV2 and J usage is TRBJ2-3; no clear D gene. Germline CDR1 and CDR2: SNHLY and FYNNEI. V shed 4 bases and J shed 2 bases, with 7 bases lying between them. The length of the CDR3 is 13 residues. The CDR3 DNA follows: TGTGCCAGCAGTGTTTCCTTCACAGATACGCAGTATTTT. Protein product: CASSVSFTDTQYF.

DNA of the CDR3: TGTGCCAGTAGTCTCGCGGGCTGGGTTGGAGATACGCAGTATTTT. Translated: CASSLAGWVGDTQYF. The chain recombines TRBV9 with TRBJ2-3, with D possibly matching TRBD2 (5 bases). With 8 bases removed from V and 5 bases from J, the gap between germline ends came to 21 bases. Germline V gives CDR1 SGDLS, CDR2 YYNGEE. This CDR3 spans 15 amino acids.

The CDR3 sequence is CASGNGGAVEQYF. Here the CDR3 DNA reads TGTGCCAGCGGAAACGGGGGGGCCGTCGAGCAGTACTTC. The chain links TRBV6-6 to TRBJ2-5; 8 nucleotides align to TRBD2. The J call may be mistaken, given a closer DNA end match to TRBJ2-7. The CDR3 runs 13 residues. From germline, CDR1 is MNHNY and CDR2 SVGAGI (reference sequence).

This clone was counted between two and nine times. This chain connects TRBV25-1 to TRBJ1-1; D unresolved. V dropped 0 bases and J dropped 11 bases, with 7 bases sitting between them. The germline CDR1 and CDR2 sequences are MGHDK and SYGVNS. The CDR3 consists of 11 residues. CDR3 loop: CASSEYYSAFF. The CDR3 nucleotides are TGTGCCAGCAGTGAATATTATTCGGCTTTCTTT.

This clone was counted a single time. The genes are TRBV30 and TRBJ1-4; D is undetermined. The CDR3 runs 15 residues. Per germline, CDR1 GTSNPN and CDR2 SVGIG (reference sequence). Trimming took off 2 bases at V and 2 bases at J, with 12 bases between the two ends. The CDR3 DNA is TGTGCCTGGAGTCTGGCTTTAGGCACTAATGAAAAACTGTTTTTT. It translates to CAWSLALGTNEKLFF.

This clone is a singleton in its sample. The chain has TRBV19 and TRBJ2-7; TRBD1 aligns across 7 bases. CDR1 is LNHDA and CDR2 is SQIVND in the germline V gene (reference sequence). The CDR3 runs 13 residues. Unmatched junction bases numbered 8, after V lost 6 bases and J lost 6 bases. The CDR3 loop is CASSPDRVGEQYF. Here the CDR3 DNA reads TGTGCCAGTAGCCCTGACAGGGTGGGCGAGCAGTACTTC.

The rearrangement uses TRBV5-6 and TRBJ2-7; TRBD2 aligns across 8 bases. This CDR3 has 16 amino acids. V lost 4 bases to trimming and J lost 0 bases; unmatched junction nucleotides: 9. The germline gives CDR1 SGHDT, CDR2 YYEEEE. CDR3 bases: TGTGCCAGCAGCCCTTTAGCGGGATGGACCTCCTACGAGCAGTACTTC. This sequence encodes CASSPLAGWTSYEQYF.

This sequence joins TRBV5-6 and TRBJ1-2; 10 nucleotides agree with TRBD1. Germline trimming cut 3 bases from V and 7 bases from J; bases unmatched to any gene: 6. This CDR3 has 14 amino acids. The germline V gene has CDR1 SGHDT and CDR2 YYEEEE. Written as DNA, the CDR3 is TGTGCCAGCAGCTGGGGACAGGGGATGAGTGGCTACACCTTC. Translating it yields CASSWGQGMSGYTF.

The sample holds one count of this clone. The chain employs TRBV4-3 and TRBJ2-6; the D is unclear. This CDR3 region has 13 residues. Germline V gives CDR1 LGHNA, CDR2 YSLEER. The ends were cut back, 2 bases at V and 1 base at J, with 0 bases in the middle. CDR3 in amino acids: CASSQSGANVLTF. CDR3 nucleotide sequence: TGCGCCAGCAGCCAATCTGGGGCCAACGTCCTGACTTTC.

This clone was found a few times. The chain recombines TRBV2 with TRBJ1-2; possibly TRBD1 for D (5 bases). The CDR3 is 11 amino acids. Germline lookup yields CDR1 SNHLY and CDR2 FYNNEI. V was shortened by 9 bases and J by 7 bases, with 12 bases between the two germline ends. In nucleotides, the CDR3 is TGTGCCAGGAGGGACGATCTTGGCTACACCTTC. It codes for CARRDDLGYTF.